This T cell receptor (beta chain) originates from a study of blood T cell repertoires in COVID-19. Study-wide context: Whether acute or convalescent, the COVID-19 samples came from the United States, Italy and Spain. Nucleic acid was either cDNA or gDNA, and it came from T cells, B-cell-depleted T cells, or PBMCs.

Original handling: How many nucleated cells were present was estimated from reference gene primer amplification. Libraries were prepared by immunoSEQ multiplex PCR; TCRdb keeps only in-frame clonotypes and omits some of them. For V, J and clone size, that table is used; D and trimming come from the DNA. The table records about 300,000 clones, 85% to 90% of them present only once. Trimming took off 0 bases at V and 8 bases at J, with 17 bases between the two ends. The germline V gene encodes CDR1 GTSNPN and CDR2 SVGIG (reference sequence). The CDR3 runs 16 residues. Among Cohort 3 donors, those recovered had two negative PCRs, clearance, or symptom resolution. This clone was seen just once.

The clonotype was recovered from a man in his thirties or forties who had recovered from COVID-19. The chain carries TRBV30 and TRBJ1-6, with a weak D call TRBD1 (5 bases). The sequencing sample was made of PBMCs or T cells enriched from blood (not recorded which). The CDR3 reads CAWSVWSAGKDSPLHF. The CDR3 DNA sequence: TGTGCCTGGAGTGTATGGTCAGCAGGGAAAGATTCACCCCTCCACTTT.